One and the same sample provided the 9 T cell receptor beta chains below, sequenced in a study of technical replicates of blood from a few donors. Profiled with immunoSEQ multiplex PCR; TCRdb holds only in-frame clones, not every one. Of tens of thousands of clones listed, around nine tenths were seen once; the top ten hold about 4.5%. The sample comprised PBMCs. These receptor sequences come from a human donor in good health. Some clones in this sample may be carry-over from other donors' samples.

The CDR3 loop reads CASRDGTADQPQHF. The CDR3 nucleotides are TGTGCCAGCAGGGATGGGACAGCCGATCAGCCCCAGCATTTT. The chain joins TRBV7-2 to TRBJ1-5, with 7 bases lining up with TRBD1. Trimming took 6 bases from V and 5 from J; bases not matched to a gene: 7. Germline-derived CDR1 and CDR2 are SGHTA and FQGNSA. This CDR3 spans 14 amino acids.

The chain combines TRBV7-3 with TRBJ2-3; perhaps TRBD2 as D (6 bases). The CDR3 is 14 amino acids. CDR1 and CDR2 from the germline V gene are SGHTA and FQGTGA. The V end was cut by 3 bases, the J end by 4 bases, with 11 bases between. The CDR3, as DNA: TGTGCCAGCAGCTTGGGCGGGGCAGCAGATACGCAGTATTTT. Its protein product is CASSLGGAADTQYF.

Here the CDR3 DNA reads TGCGCCAGCAGCCTGGGGACTAGCGGAGATACGCAGTATTTT. Protein: CASSLGTSGDTQYF. The rearrangement uses TRBV5-1 and TRBJ2-3; 11 positions agree with TRBD2. The V and J ends lost 4 bases and 5 bases, in that order; junction bases with no gene match: 3. Germline loops: CDR1 SGHRS, CDR2 YFSETQ. This CDR3 comprises 14 residues.

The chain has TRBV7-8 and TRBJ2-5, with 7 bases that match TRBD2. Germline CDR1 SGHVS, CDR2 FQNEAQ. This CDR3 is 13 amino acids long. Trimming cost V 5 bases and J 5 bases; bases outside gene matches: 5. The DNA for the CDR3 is TGTGCCAGCAGCCCCCGACTAGCCGAGACCCAGTACTTC. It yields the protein CASSPRLAETQYF.

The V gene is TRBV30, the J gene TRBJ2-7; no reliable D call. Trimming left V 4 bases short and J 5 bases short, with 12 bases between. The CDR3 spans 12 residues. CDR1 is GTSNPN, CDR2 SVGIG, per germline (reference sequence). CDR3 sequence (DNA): TGTGCCTGGACAGAACTGAGCGACGAGCAGTACTTC. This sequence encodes CAWTELSDEQYF.

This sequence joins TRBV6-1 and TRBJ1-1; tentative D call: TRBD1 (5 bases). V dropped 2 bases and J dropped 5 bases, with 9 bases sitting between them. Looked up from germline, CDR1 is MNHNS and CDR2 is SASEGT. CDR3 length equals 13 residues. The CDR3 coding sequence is TGTGCCAGCAGTGAATGGGGGGTAACTGAAGCTTTCTTT. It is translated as CASSEWGVTEAFF.

CDR3 nucleotides: TGTGCCAGCAGTTACGGGGGGGAGTTGACTGAAGCTTTCTTT. This codes for CASSYGGELTEAFF. The chain combines TRBV6-5 with TRBJ1-1, with a tentative D call TRBD1 (5 bases). The CDR3 contains 14 residues. Trimming cost V 2 bases and J 5 bases, with 12 bases left between them. Germline CDR1 and CDR2: MNHEY and SVGAGI.

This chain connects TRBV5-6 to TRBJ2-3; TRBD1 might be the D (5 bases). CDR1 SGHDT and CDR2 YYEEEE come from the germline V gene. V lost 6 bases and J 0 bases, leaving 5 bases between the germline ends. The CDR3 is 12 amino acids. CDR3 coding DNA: TGTGCCAGCAAGGGGAGCACAGATACGCAGTATTTT. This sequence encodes CASKGSTDTQYF.

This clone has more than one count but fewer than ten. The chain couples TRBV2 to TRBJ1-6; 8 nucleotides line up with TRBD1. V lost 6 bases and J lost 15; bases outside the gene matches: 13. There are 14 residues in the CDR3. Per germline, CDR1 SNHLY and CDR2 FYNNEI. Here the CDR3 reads CASSPGTGRSLLHF. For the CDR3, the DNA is TGTGCCAGCAGCCCCGGGACAGGCCGTAGTCTCCTCCACTTT.